These 9 T cell receptor beta chains were sequenced from one sample in a study of blood T cells in healthy people across ages (dated by TCRdb to between 2014 and 2017). Library method: 5' RACE. A second 7 to 11 cycle PCR used a sample-barcoded 5' primer and a J-beta primer mix. Starting from the raw public reads, TCRdb applied fastp trimming at Q25, assembled clones with MiXCR and retained in-frame beta chains. Every CDR3 protein is listed once, alongside the most common genes and DNA of its rows. Within this sample are around 1,800,000 distinct CDR3 sequences, with 39% of them counted one time only. Roughly 24% of the sample belongs to the ten largest clones. Sequencing used blood. The receptors stem from a human donor in good health.

At least ten counts were recorded for this clonotype. A junction end diverges from the germline sequence, so it may reflect a read error. The chain recombines TRBV5-1 with TRBJ2-1; no reliable D call. There are 13 residues in the CDR3. Germline V gene sequence: CDR1 SGHRS, CDR2 YFSETQ. The CDR3 spells CASSFGVGNEQFF. Written as DNA, the CDR3 is TGTGCCAGCAGCTTTGGGGTTGGGAATGAGCAGTTCTTC.

J is TRBJ1-2 and V is TRBV7-2, with D uncertain. Trimming removed 5 bases from V and 2 bases from J, with 9 bases in between. Per the germline V gene, CDR1 is SGHTA and CDR2 is FQGNSA. This CDR3 has 13 amino acids. This CDR3 is CASSTDQNYGYTF. CDR3 DNA sequence: TGTGCCAGCAGCACGGACCAAAACTATGGCTACACCTTC.

The chain couples TRBV7-8 to TRBJ2-3, with D possibly matching TRBD2 (6 bases). The CDR3 sequence is 16 residues long. CDR1 and CDR2 from the germline V gene are SGHVS and FQNEAQ. The V end was cut by 2 bases, the J end by 1 base, with 13 bases between. CDR3 coding DNA: TGTGCCAGCAGCTTAACAAGCGGGCGACGCACAGATACGCAGTATTTT. It is translated as CASSLTSGRRTDTQYF.

This chain uses TRBV4-3 with TRBJ2-5, with 8 nucleotides matching TRBD1. TRBJ2-7 explains the end of the DNA better; the J call may be wrong. The CDR3 consists of 16 residues. Germline CDR1 and CDR2: LGHNA and YSLEER. CDR3 amino acids: CASSPGQGGVGYEQYF. The DNA of the CDR3 is TGCGCCAGCAGCCCCGGACAGGGTGGGGTGGGCTACGAGCAGTACTTC.

There are a few counts of this clonotype. The rearrangement joins TRBV20-1 to TRBJ2-5; 7 bases agree with TRBD2. The length of the CDR3 is 14 residues. Losses at the gene ends were 3 bases for V and 4 bases for J; bases not matched to a gene: 8. Per germline, CDR1 DFQATT and CDR2 SNEGSKA (reference sequence). Here the CDR3 reads CSAREPREGETQYF. The DNA for the CDR3 is TGCAGTGCTAGGGAACCCAGGGAGGGAGAGACCCAGTACTTC.

The chain combines TRBV6-5 with TRBJ1-1; no firm D call. The CDR3 extends over 12 amino acids. CDR1 is MNHEY, CDR2 SVGAGI, per germline. V lost 6 bases to trimming and J lost 5 bases, with 10 bases between them. The CDR3 DNA follows: TGTGCCAGCAGCTCATACGGGACTGAAGCTTTCTTT. Translating gives CASSSYGTEAFF.

This clonotype was seen a handful of times. This rearrangement joins TRBV7-2 to TRBJ2-5, with 8 bases that match TRBD1. The CDR3 sequence is 15 residues long. Germline V CDR1 and CDR2: SGHTA, FQGNSA. V trimming: 7 bases; J trimming: 1 base; junction bases outside the gene matches: 8. CDR3 amino acids: CASTLDRGAQETQYF. CDR3 coding DNA: TGTGCCAGCACACTCGACAGGGGTGCCCAAGAGACCCAGTACTTC.

A few counts support this clonotype. The chain has TRBV4-3 and TRBJ1-2, with D hard to call. Germline loops: CDR1 LGHNA, CDR2 YSLEER. The CDR3 extends over 15 amino acids. Trimming took off 0 bases at V and 5 bases at J, with 13 bases between the two ends. The CDR3 protein is CASSQEFGQVYGYTF. DNA for the CDR3: TGCGCCAGCAGCCAAGAGTTTGGCCAGGTATATGGCTACACCTTC.

The J gene is TRBJ1-1, the V gene TRBV4-3, with D unresolved. The CDR3 loop spans 13 amino acids. Trimming stripped 1 base from V and 8 bases from J, with 11 bases between. Germline CDR1 reads LGHNA; CDR2 reads YSLEER. CDR3 protein: CASSQARPHEAFF. The CDR3 bases are TGCGCCAGCAGCCAAGCCCGACCCCACGAAGCTTTCTTT.